The entry that follows covers one T cell receptor beta chain sequence. The source of the sample is a study of blood T cell repertoires in COVID-19. For the study at large: Samples representing acute and convalescent COVID-19 were sourced from the United States, Italy and Spain. Sample material is recorded as cDNA or gDNA derived from T cells, B-cell-depleted T cells, or PBMCs.

The authors' processing: Reference gene primer amplification gave estimated nucleated cell counts. Assay used: immunoSEQ multiplex PCR; TCRdb lists only in-frame clones, some missing. Clone size and V and J calls were adopted from that table, with D and trimming inferred from the DNA. Among around 250,000 clones listed, roughly 84% were seen once. Germline trimming cut 3 bases from V and 4 bases from J; bases unmatched to any gene: 2. The germline V gene has CDR1 DFQATT and CDR2 SNEGSKA (reference sequence). The CDR3 contains 12 residues. The receptor comes from a man aged 45 to 65 with active or convalescent COVID-19. The source material was peripheral blood. This chain joins TRBV20-1 and TRBJ1-2, with 7 bases lining up with TRBD1. The CDR3 sequence is CSASGDSYGYTF. CDR3 nucleotides: TGCAGTGCTAGTGGGGACAGCTATGGCTACACCTTC.